This TCR beta chain was found in a study of human T cells and chemical hapten exposure. Sample time point: healthy volunteer bleed at 2 weeks. The study extracted total RNA from unfractionated whole blood. Authors' data handling: Per-sample TCR counts ranged from roughly 20,000 to 750,000, median approximately 98,000. Using its own MiXCR run on the RACE reads, TCRdb lists one record per CDR3 protein. The authors' filters were not applied to this entry. The profile covers around 130,000 distinct CDR3 sequences, with 8.5% to 9.5% appearing a single time and 1.5% to 2% taken by the ten largest. This clonotype was found a few times. Trimming cost V 1 base and J 2 bases; bases outside gene matches: 13. This CDR3 contains 18 residues. Germline loops: CDR1 LGHNA, CDR2 YSLEER.

The specimen sequenced was whole blood. This TCR was recovered from a male donor in good health. Some clones in this sample may be carry-over from other donors' samples. This chain connects TRBV4-3 to TRBJ2-7; 8 bases map to TRBD2. CDR3 nucleotides: TGCGCCAGCAGCCAAGCCCTCCCGGGACTAGATGCGACCTACGAGCAGTACTTC. It translates to CASSQALPGLDATYEQYF.